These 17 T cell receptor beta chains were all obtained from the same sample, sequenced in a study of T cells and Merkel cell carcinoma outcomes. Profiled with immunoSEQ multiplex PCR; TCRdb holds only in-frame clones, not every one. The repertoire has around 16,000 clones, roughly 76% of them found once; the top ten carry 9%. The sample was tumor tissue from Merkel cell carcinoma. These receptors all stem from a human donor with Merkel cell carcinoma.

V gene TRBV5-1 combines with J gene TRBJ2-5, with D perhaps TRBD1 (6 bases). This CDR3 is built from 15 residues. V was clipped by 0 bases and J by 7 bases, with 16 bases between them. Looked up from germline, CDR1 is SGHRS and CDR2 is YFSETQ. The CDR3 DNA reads TGCGCCAGCAGCTTGGAGTGGGGATCCAGGGGGACCCAGTACTTC. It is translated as CASSLEWGSRGTQYF. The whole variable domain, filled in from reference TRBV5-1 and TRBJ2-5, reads KAGVTQTPRYLIKTRGQQVTLSCSPISGHRSVSWYQQTPGQGLQFLFEYFSETQRNKGNFPGRFSGRQFSNSRSEMNVSTLELGDSALYLCASSLEWGSRGTQYFGPGTRLLVL.

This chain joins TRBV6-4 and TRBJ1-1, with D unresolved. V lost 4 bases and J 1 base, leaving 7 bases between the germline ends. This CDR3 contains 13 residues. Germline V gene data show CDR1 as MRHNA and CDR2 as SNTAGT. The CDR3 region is CASSALENTEAFF. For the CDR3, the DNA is TGTGCCAGCAGTGCTTTAGAGAACACTGAAGCTTTCTTT.

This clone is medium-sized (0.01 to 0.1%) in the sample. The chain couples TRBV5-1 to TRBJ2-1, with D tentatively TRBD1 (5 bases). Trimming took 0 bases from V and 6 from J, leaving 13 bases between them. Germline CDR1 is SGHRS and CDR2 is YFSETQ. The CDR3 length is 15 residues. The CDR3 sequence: CASSLVGAVGNEQFF. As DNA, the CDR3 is TGCGCCAGCAGCTTGGTAGGGGCGGTAGGCAATGAGCAGTTCTTC.

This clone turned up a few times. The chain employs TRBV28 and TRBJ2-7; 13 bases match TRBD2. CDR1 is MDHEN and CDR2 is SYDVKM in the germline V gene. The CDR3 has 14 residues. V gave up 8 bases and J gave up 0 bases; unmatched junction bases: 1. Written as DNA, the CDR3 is TGTGCCAGCGGACTAGCGGGAGACTCCTACGAGCAGTACTTC. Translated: CASGLAGDSYEQYF.

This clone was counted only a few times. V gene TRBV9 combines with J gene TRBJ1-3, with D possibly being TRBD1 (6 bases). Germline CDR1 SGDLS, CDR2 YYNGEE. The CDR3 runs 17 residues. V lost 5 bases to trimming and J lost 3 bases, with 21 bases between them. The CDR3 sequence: CASSTSIQGDFGNTIYF. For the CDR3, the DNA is TGTGCCAGCAGTACGTCAATACAGGGAGACTTTGGAAACACCATATATTTT.

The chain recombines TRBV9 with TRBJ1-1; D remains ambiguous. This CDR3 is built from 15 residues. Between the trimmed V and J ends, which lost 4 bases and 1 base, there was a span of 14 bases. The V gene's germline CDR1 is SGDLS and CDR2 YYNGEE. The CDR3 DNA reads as TGTGCCAGCAGCCCCAATTCCGACGGGAACACTGAAGCTTTCTTT. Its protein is CASSPNSDGNTEAFF.

The CDR3 DNA follows: TGTGCCAGCAGTTTATTCAGGGGGCATGGCTACACCTTC. Residues: CASSLFRGHGYTF. The J gene is TRBJ1-2, the V gene TRBV28; 8 nucleotides align to TRBD1. From germline, CDR1 is MDHEN and CDR2 SYDVKM. Trimming cost V 1 base and J 6 bases; bases outside gene matches: 1. The CDR3 consists of 13 residues.

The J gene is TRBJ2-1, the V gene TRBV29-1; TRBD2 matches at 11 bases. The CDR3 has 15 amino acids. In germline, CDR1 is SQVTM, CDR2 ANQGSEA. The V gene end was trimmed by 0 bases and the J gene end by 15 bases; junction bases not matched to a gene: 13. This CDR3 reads CSVEDLETSGGGRFF. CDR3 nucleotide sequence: TGCAGCGTTGAAGATCTGGAAACTAGCGGGGGCGGGCGGTTCTTC.

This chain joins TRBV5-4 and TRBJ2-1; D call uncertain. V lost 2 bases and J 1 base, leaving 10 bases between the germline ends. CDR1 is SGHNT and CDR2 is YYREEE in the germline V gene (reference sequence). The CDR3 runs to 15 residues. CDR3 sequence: CASSFDVGSYNEQFF. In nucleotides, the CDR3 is TGTGCCAGCAGCTTTGATGTGGGTTCCTACAATGAGCAGTTCTTC.

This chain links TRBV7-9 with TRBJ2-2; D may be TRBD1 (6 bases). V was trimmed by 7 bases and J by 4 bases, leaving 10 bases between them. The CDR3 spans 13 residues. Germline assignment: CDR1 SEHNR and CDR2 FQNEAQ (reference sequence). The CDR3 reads CASTPGVTGELFF. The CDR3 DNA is TGTGCCAGCACCCCAGGGGTCACCGGGGAGCTGTTTTTT.

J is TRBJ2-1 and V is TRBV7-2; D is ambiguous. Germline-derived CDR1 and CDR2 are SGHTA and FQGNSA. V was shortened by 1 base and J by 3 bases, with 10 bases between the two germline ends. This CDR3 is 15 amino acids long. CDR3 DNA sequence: TGTGCCAGCAGCTTAGAGTTAGGCCTCTACAATGAGCAGTTCTTC. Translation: CASSLELGLYNEQFF.

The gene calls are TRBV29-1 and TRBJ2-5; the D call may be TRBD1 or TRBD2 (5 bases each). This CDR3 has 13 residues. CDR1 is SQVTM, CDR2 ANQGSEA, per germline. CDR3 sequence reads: CSVAGGTQETQYF. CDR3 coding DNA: TGCAGTGTGGCTGGGGGAACCCAAGAGACCCAGTACTTC.

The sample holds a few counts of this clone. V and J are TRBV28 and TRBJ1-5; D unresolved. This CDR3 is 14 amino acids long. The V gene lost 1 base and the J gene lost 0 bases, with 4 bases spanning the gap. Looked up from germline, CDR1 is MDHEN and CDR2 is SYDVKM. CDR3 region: CASSLLGSNQPQHF. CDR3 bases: TGTGCCAGCAGTTTATTGGGTAGCAATCAGCCCCAGCATTTT.

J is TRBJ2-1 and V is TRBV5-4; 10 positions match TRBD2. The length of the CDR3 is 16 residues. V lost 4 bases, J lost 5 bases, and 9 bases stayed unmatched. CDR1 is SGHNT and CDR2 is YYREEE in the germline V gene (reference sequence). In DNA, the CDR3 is TGTGCCAGCAGCCCCGTAGCGGGGGGAAATCACAATGAGCAGTTCTTC. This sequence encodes CASSPVAGGNHNEQFF.

CDR3 nucleotides: TGTGCCAGCAGCCAATATAACAGCCCCGGCTATGGCTACACCTTC. It specifies CASSQYNSPGYGYTF. The chain combines TRBV16 with TRBJ1-2; D is ambiguous. The length of the CDR3 is 15 residues. Germline CDR1 reads KGHSY; CDR2 reads FQNENV. V was shortened by 1 base and J by 4 bases, with 13 bases between the two germline ends.

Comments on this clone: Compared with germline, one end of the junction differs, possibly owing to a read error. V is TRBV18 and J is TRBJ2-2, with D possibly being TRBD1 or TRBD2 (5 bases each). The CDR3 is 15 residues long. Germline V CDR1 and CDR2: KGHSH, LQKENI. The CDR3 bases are TGTGCCAGCTCTCCGAAGCAGGGAAACACCGGGGAACTGTTTTTT. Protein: CASSPKQGNTGELFF.

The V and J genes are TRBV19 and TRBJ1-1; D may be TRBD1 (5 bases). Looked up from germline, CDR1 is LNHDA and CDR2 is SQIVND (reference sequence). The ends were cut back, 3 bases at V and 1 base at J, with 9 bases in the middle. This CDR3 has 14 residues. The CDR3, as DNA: TGTGCCAGTAGTATGAACGGGGGGAACACTGAAGCTTTCTTT. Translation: CASSMNGGNTEAFF.